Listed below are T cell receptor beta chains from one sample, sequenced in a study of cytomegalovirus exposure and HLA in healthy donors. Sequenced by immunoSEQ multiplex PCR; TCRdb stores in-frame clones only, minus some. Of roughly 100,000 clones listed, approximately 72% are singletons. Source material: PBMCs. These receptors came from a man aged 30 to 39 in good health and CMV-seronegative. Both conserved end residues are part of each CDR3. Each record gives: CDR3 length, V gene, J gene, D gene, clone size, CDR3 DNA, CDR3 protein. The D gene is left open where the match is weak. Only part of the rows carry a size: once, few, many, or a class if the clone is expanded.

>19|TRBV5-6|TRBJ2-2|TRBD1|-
TGTGCCAGCAGCCCCCCGGTCCGGACAGGGGATGTCGTGCGCGGGGAGCTGTTTTTT
CASSPPVRTGDVVRGELFF
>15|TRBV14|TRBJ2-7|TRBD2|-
TGTGCCAGCAGCCAAGGACTAGCGGGGCTTTACGAGCAGTACTTC
CASSQGLAGLYEQYF
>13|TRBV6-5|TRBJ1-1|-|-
TGTGCCAGCAGTTACTCGTTCAGAACTGAAGCTTTCTTT
CASSYSFRTEAFF
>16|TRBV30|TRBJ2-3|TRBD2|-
TGTGCCTGGAGCGGACTAGCGGGGTGGGGAACAGATACGCAGTATTTT
CAWSGLAGWGTDTQYF
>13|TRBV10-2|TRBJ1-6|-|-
TGCGCCACCACGCCTTCCTCAGGCTCACCCCTCCACTTT
CATTPSSGSPLHF
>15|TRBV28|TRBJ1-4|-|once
TGTGCCAGCAGTAAAGGGGGGGAGGGTAATGAAAAACTGTTTTTT
CASSKGGEGNEKLFF
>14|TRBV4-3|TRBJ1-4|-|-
TGCGCCAGCAGCCAAGATATAACAGATGAAAAACTGTTTTTT
CASSQDITDEKLFF
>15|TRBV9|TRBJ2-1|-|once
TGTGCCAGCACCCTGGGGGCGGCCGCCTACAATGAGCAGTTCTTC
CASTLGAAAYNEQFF
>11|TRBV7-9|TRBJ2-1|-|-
TGTGCCAGCAGCTCCACCTTCGGGATACTCTTC
CASSSTFGILF
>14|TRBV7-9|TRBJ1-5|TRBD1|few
TGTGCCAGCAGCTATGGACAGGGGGTAGAGCCCCAGCATTTT
CASSYGQGVEPQHF
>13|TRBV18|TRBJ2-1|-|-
TGTGCCAGCTCACCGCCCAGCTACAATGAGCAGTTCTTC
CASSPPSYNEQFF
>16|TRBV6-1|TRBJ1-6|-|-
TGTGCCAGCAGTGAACGGGGGGGACCATATAATTCACCCCTCCACTTT
CASSERGGPYNSPLHF
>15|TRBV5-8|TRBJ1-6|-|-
TGTGCCAGCAGCTTGCCAGGGTCTTATAATTCACCCCTCCACTTT
CASSLPGSYNSPLHF
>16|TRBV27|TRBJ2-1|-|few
TGTGCCAGCAGCGCCACAGCCCCCCCCTCCTACAATGAGCAGTTCTTC
CASSATAPPSYNEQFF
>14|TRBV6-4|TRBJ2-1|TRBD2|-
TGTGCCAGCAGTGCAATAGCGGGGGGCGGGAAGCAGTTCTTC
CASSAIAGGGKQFF
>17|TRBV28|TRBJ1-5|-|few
TGTGCCAGCAGTTTAGGGGGGTGGGGTTTAGGCAATCAGCCCCAGCATTTT
CASSLGGWGLGNQPQHF
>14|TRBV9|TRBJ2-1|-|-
TGTGCCAGCAGCGTAGAACAGATTCGGGGTGAGCAGTTCTTC
CASSVEQIRGEQFF
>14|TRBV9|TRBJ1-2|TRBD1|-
TGTGCCAGCAGCTCCCGGGGACAGGGGGGTGGCTACACCTTC
CASSSRGQGGGYTF
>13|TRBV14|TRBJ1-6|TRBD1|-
TGTGCCAGCAGCGCCGACAGGGGTTCACCCCTCCACTTT
CASSADRGSPLHF
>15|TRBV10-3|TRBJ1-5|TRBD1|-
TGTGCCATCAGTGAGGGCACAGGGGTAGGCCAGCCCCAGCATTTT
CAISEGTGVGQPQHF
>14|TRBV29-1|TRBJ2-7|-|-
TGCAGCGTCTTAGGGCGTCAGGGGCTACACGAGCAGTACTTC
CSVLGRQGLHEQYF
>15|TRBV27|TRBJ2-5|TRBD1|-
TGTGCCAGCAGTTCATCCCTGACAGGGGGGAGCACCCAGTACTTC
CASSSSLTGGSTQYF
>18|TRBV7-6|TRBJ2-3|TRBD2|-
TGTGCCAGCAGCTTAGAACTAGCGGGGGCGATGAGCACAGATACGCAGTATTTT
CASSLELAGAMSTDTQYF
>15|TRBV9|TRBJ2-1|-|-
TGTGCCAGCAGCAGCCTAGGTGGAGGGTACAATGAGCAGTTCTTC
CASSSLGGGYNEQFF
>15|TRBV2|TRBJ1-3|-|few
TGTGCCAGCATCAAATTGCCGGGGGCTGGAAACACCATATATTTT
CASIKLPGAGNTIYF
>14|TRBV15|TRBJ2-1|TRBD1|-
TGTGCCACCAGCAGAGGGGGACAGTTAAACGAGCAGTTCTTC
CATSRGGQLNEQFF
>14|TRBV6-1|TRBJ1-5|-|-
TGTGCCAGCGGTTCAGATTACGAGGGTCAGCCCCAGCATTTT
CASGSDYEGQPQHF
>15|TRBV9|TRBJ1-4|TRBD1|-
TGTGCCAGCAGCGAGACGGACAGGAGATTTGAAAAACTGTTTTTT
CASSETDRRFEKLFF
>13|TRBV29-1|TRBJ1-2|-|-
TGCAGCGCTGGGAGGGGCGACAGCTATGGCTACACCTTC
CSAGRGDSYGYTF
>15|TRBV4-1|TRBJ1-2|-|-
TGCGCCAGCAGCCAAGCGGACATCGCTCTCTATGGCTACACCTTC
CASSQADIALYGYTF
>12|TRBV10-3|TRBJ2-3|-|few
TGTGCCATCAGTGGCCAGGGTGATACGCAGTATTTT
CAISGQGDTQYF
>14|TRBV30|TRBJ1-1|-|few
TGTGCCTGGGATGATGACAGACTGAACACTGAAGCTTTCTTT
CAWDDDRLNTEAFF
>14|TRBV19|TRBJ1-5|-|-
TGTGCCAGTAGTATTATCGAGAGCAATCAGCCCCAGCATTTT
CASSIIESNQPQHF
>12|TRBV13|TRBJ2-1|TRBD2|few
TGTGCCAGCAGCTCTAGCGGGGGGGAGCAGTTCTTC
CASSSSGGEQFF
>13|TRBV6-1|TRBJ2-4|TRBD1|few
TGTGCCAGCAGGCCAGGGGGCCCAAACATTCAGTACTTC
CASRPGGPNIQYF
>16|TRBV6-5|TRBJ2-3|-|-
TGTGCCAGCAGTTCCCGACAGGCCTCTAGCACAGATACGCAGTATTTT
CASSSRQASSTDTQYF
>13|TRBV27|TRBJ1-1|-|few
TGTGCCAGCAGTTTATCTTACAGTGATATGGCTTTCTTT
CASSLSYSDMAFF
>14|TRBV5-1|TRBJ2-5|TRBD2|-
TGCGCCAGCAGCCCGACTAGCGGGAGTGAGACCCAGTACTTC
CASSPTSGSETQYF
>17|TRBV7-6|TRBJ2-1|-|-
TGTGCCAGCAGCTTGGGCGGGCCGGCGAGCTCCTACAATGAGCAGTTCTTC
CASSLGGPASSYNEQFF
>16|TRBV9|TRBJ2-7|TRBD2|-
TGTGCCAGCAGCGTCACTAGCGGGAGCCCCTCCTACGAGCAGTACTTC
CASSVTSGSPSYEQYF
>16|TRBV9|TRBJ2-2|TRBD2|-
TGTGCCAGCAGCATCGGGACTAGCGGGATCACCGGGGAGCTGTTTTTT
CASSIGTSGITGELFF